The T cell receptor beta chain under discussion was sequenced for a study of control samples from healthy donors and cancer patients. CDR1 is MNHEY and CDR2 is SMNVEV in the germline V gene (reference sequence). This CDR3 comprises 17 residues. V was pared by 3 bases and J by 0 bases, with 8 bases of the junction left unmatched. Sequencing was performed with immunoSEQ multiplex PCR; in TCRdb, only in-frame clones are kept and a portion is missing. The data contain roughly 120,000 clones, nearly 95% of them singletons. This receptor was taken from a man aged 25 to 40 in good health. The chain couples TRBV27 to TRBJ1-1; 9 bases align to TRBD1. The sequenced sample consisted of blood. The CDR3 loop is CASSLKTWTGVNTEAFF. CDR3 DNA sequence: TGTGCCAGCAGTTTGAAAACCTGGACAGGGGTGAACACTGAAGCTTTCTTT.